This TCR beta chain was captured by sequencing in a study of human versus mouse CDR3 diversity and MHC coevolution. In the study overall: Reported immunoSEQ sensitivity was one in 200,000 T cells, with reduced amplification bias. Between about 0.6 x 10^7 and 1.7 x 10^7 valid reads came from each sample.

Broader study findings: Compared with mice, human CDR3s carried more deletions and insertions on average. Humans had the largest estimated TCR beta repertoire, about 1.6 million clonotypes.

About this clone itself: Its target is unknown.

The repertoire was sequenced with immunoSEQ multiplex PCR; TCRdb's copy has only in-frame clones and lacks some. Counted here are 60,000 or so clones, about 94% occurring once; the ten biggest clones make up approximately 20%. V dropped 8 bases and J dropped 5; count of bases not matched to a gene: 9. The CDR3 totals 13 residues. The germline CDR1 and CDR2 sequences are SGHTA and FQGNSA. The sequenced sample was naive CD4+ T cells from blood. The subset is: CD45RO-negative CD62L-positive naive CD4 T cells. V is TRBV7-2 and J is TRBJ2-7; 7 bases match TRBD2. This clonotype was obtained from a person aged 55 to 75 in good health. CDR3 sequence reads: CASGGRGSNEQYF. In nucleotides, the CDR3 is TGTGCCAGCGGGGGGAGGGGTAGTAACGAGCAGTACTTC.